One and the same sample provided the 21 T cell receptor beta chains below, sequenced in a study of blood T cell repertoires in COVID-19. Only in-frame clones appear in the TCRdb table, and some are missing; sequencing was by immunoSEQ multiplex PCR. This repertoire shows around 75,000 clones, 88% found once; its top ten account for roughly 1.5%. The sequenced sample was peripheral blood. These receptor sequences come from a human donor in a cohort sampled during active COVID-19.

The chain couples TRBV6-4 to TRBJ2-1; no clear D gene. The V end was cut by 3 bases, the J end by 0 bases, with 12 bases between. The CDR3 has 16 residues. The germline gives CDR1 MRHNA, CDR2 SNTAGT. The DNA of the CDR3 is TGTGCCAGCAGTGAAACGTCGGCAGGCTCCTACAATGAGCAGTTCTTC. This codes for CASSETSAGSYNEQFF.

V gene TRBV2 combines with J gene TRBJ2-7; 14 nucleotides align to TRBD2. With V trimmed by 4 bases and J by 7 bases, 3 bases remained unmatched. CDR3 size: 14 residues. Looked up from germline, CDR1 is SNHLY and CDR2 is FYNNEI. The DNA for the CDR3 is TGTGCCAGCAGTGTGGGACTAGCGGGAGAGGAGCAGTACTTC. It specifies CASSVGLAGEEQYF.

This clone was picked up a small number of times. The V call is TRBV7-9, the J call TRBJ1-6; D not certain. V gave up 1 base and J gave up 8 bases, with 12 bases separating them. The germline CDR1 and CDR2 sequences are SEHNR and FQNEAQ (reference sequence). There are 15 residues in the CDR3. CDR3 region: CASSLGASVDSPLHF. In DNA form, the CDR3 reads TGTGCCAGCAGCTTAGGAGCCAGCGTGGATTCACCCCTCCACTTT.

The rearrangement uses TRBV2 and TRBJ2-5; 10 positions match TRBD1. Per germline, CDR1 SNHLY and CDR2 FYNNEI. V gave up 6 bases and J gave up 5 bases; unmatched junction bases: 9. The CDR3 length is 15 residues. Here the CDR3 DNA reads TGTGCCAGCAGACCCCGGGACAGGGGTGGGGAGACCCAGTACTTC. Translated, it gives CASRPRDRGGETQYF.

A single count supports this clone. The chain links TRBV4-1 to TRBJ2-1; TRBD1 matches at 11 bases. With V trimmed by 1 base and J by 6 bases, 2 bases remained unmatched. The germline V gene has CDR1 MGHRA and CDR2 YSYEKL. This CDR3 is built from 15 residues. The CDR3 DNA reads as TGCGCCAGCAGCCAAGCCGGGACAGGGGGCAATGAGCAGTTCTTC. Translating it yields CASSQAGTGGNEQFF.

The genes are TRBV7-8 and TRBJ2-7; D is possibly TRBD2 (5 bases). With 5 bases removed from V and 5 bases from J, the gap between germline ends came to 13 bases. Looked up from germline, CDR1 is SGHVS and CDR2 is FQNEAQ. This CDR3 contains 13 residues. CDR3 sequence reads: CASSPKRGNEQYV. In DNA form, the CDR3 reads TGTGCCAGCAGCCCTAAACGGGGTAACGAGCAGTACGTC.

This chain connects TRBV6-5 to TRBJ2-2; TRBD1 matches at 8 bases. CDR3 length: 16 residues. Trimming removed 4 bases from V and 1 base from J; junction bases left unmatched: 5. Germline V gives CDR1 MNHEY, CDR2 SVGAGI. CDR3 in amino acids: CASSSFGTGNTGELFF. As DNA, the CDR3 is TGTGCCAGCAGTTCATTCGGGACAGGGAACACCGGGGAGCTGTTTTTT.

The chain recombines TRBV5-6 with TRBJ2-4; 10 positions agree with TRBD1. The germline gives CDR1 SGHDT, CDR2 YYEEEE. The V gene end was trimmed by 1 base and the J gene end by 7 bases; junction bases not matched to a gene: 2. The CDR3 extends over 14 amino acids. The CDR3 region is CASSLRGQGNIQYF. CDR3 DNA sequence: TGTGCCAGCAGCTTGAGGGGACAGGGGAACATTCAGTACTTC.

This chain links TRBV7-9 with TRBJ2-2; no clear D. This CDR3 is built from 15 residues. The ends were cut back, 2 bases at V and 7 bases at J, with 14 bases in the middle. CDR1 is SEHNR, CDR2 FQNEAQ, per germline (reference sequence). CDR3 sequence (DNA): TGTGCCAGCAGCTTATCCTACGGTCGTGACGGGGAGCTGTTTTTT. Its translation: CASSLSYGRDGELFF.

The chain combines TRBV11-2 with TRBJ1-1; 9 bases line up with TRBD1. The CDR3 contains 13 residues. In germline, CDR1 is SGHAT, CDR2 FQNNGV. With 5 bases clipped from V and 3 bases from J, the junction kept 1 base outside the gene matches. CDR3 sequence: CASSRQGDTEAFF. The DNA of the CDR3 is TGTGCCAGCAGCCGACAGGGGGACACTGAAGCTTTCTTT.

This chain uses TRBV10-3 with TRBJ1-4; D perhaps matches TRBD1 (5 bases). In germline, CDR1 is ENHRY, CDR2 SYGVKD. V was pared by 9 bases and J by 1 base, with 6 bases between. This CDR3 is 12 amino acids long. The CDR3 here is CAIRGTNEKLFF. The CDR3 DNA sequence: TGTGCCATTAGGGGAACTAATGAAAAACTGTTTTTT.

This chain links TRBV11-2 with TRBJ2-7; 11 positions match TRBD2. The CDR3 has 15 residues. Germline V gives CDR1 SGHAT, CDR2 FQNNGV. V shed 1 base, J shed 7 bases, and the junction held 6 bases outside the gene matches. CDR3 sequence reads: CASSLAQTSGKEQYF. The CDR3 nucleotides are TGTGCCAGCAGCTTAGCTCAGACTAGCGGGAAAGAGCAGTACTTC.

This clone appeared a few times. The gene calls are TRBV28 and TRBJ1-2; D gene ambiguous. Germline V gene data show CDR1 as MDHEN and CDR2 as SYDVKM. This CDR3 comprises 15 residues. Deletions cut 5 bases from V and 5 bases from J, with 18 bases between. The CDR3 loop reads CASSRLPASGYGYTF. DNA for the CDR3: TGTGCCAGCAGTCGACTCCCGGCCTCGGGGTATGGCTACACCTTC.

The DNA of the CDR3 is TGTGCCAGCAGTTCGAGACAGGGATCGGATACGCAGTATTTT. This encodes CASSSRQGSDTQYF. The chain couples TRBV28 to TRBJ2-3; 7 nucleotides align to TRBD1. The CDR3 is 14 amino acids. V dropped 4 bases and J dropped 6; count of bases not matched to a gene: 7. Germline-derived CDR1 and CDR2 are MDHEN and SYDVKM. Based on the CDR3 plus reference TRBV28 and TRBJ2-3, the full variable domain is DVKVTQSSRYLVKRTGEKVFLECVQDMDHENMFWYRQDPGLGLRLIYFSYDVKMKEKGDIPEGYSVSREKKERFSLILESASTNQTSMYLCASSSRQGSDTQYFGPGTRLTVL.

The chain combines TRBV28 with TRBJ2-1; TRBD1 is a possible D gene (6 bases). This CDR3 spans 16 amino acids. Germline lookup yields CDR1 MDHEN and CDR2 SYDVKM. The V and J ends lost 5 bases and 1 base respectively, with 15 bases between them. The DNA for the CDR3 is TGTGCCAGCAGTGGGCAGTGGGGGCTGTCCTACAATGAGCAGTTCTTC. Translated: CASSGQWGLSYNEQFF.

The chain joins TRBV5-1 to TRBJ2-1; D may be TRBD2 (5 bases). The germline CDR1 and CDR2 sequences are SGHRS and YFSETQ. The CDR3 extends over 15 amino acids. Between the trimmed V and J ends, which lost 5 bases and 7 bases, there was a span of 19 bases. The CDR3, as DNA: TGCGCCAGCAGGTCCAGCGGCCTAGGTGCGAATGAGCAGTTCTTC. Translating gives CASRSSGLGANEQFF.

V usage is TRBV29-1 and J usage is TRBJ2-1; TRBD2 matches at 7 bases. The V and J ends lost 1 base and 1 base, in that order; junction bases with no gene match: 1. The CDR3 is made up of 14 amino acids. Germline lookup yields CDR1 SQVTM and CDR2 ANQGSEA. CDR3 in amino acids: CSVEGLASYNEQFF. The CDR3 nucleotides are TGCAGCGTTGAAGGACTAGCTTCCTACAATGAGCAGTTCTTC.

The gene calls are TRBV19 and TRBJ1-6; a possible D gene is TRBD1 (6 bases). Germline CDR1 reads LNHDA; CDR2 reads SQIVND (reference sequence). This CDR3 contains 16 residues. Trimming shortened V by 3 bases and J by 7 bases, and 16 bases separated the two germline ends. The CDR3 sequence is CASSIPDQGTNSPLHF. The DNA of the CDR3 is TGTGCCAGTAGTATCCCCGACCAGGGGACGAATTCACCCCTCCACTTT.

The chain joins TRBV14 to TRBJ2-1; D might be TRBD2 (6 bases). The CDR3 totals 19 residues. Looked up from germline, CDR1 is SGHDN and CDR2 is FVKESK. Trimming took 1 base from V and 4 from J, leaving 23 bases between them. CDR3 sequence reads: CASSQGRAKKDPVYNEQFF. Written as DNA, the CDR3 is TGTGCCAGCAGCCAAGGGAGGGCCAAGAAAGATCCGGTGTACAATGAGCAGTTCTTC.

The chain couples TRBV9 to TRBJ2-5; D not resolved. The germline V gene has CDR1 SGDLS and CDR2 YYNGEE. CDR3 length: 14 residues. Deletions cut 5 bases from V and 7 bases from J, with 18 bases between. The CDR3 DNA reads as TGTGCCAGCAGTACTAACCAGCAGTACGGGACCCAGTACTTC. Its translation: CASSTNQQYGTQYF. Supplemented by reference TRBV9 and TRBJ2-5, the full variable domain reads DSGVTQTPKHLITATGQRVTLRCSPRSGDLSVYWYQQSLDQGLQFLIQYYNGEERAKGNILERFSAQQFPDLHSELNLSSLELGDSALYFCASSTNQQYGTQYFGPGTRLLVL.

V and J are TRBV4-2 and TRBJ2-1, with 12 positions matching TRBD2. CDR3 length: 17 amino acids. Trimming took 4 bases from V and 3 from J; bases not matched to a gene: 7. CDR1 is LGHNA, CDR2 YNFKEQ, per germline. CDR3 amino acids: CASSLNLAGGGYNEQFF. In DNA form, the CDR3 reads TGTGCCAGCAGCCTGAACCTAGCGGGAGGGGGCTACAATGAGCAGTTCTTC.